The 5 T cell receptor beta chains presented below share a single source sample, sequenced in a study of blood T cells in healthy people across ages (dated by TCRdb to the mid-2010s). The library was generated by 5' RACE. TCRdb names Illumina HiSeq 2500 as the instrument used. A second PCR of about 7 to 12 cycles was run with a J-beta primer mix and a sample-barcoded 5' primer. TCRdb reran the public reads through fastp at Q25 and MiXCR, keeping productive beta chains. A single entry per CDR3 protein holds the most common genes and DNA from its merged rows. Present in this sample are about 560,000 distinct CDR3 sequences, 25% to 35% of which were seen just once. The ten largest clones represent approximately 3.3% of the sample. The same data also contributed to another study, on T cells of mothers and their children.

The specimen sequenced was blood. The receptors stem from a boy aged 2-9 years in good health.

In this sample, this clonotype turned up a few times. CDR3 amino acids: CASSATAAGANNEQFF. The CDR3 DNA is TGTGCCAGCAGCGCGACGGCGGCCGGGGCAAACAATGAGCAGTTCTTC. V and J are TRBV9 and TRBJ2-5, with D perhaps assigned TRBD1 or TRBD2 (5 bases each). The J call may be incorrect, as the DNA end agrees better with TRBJ2-1. In germline, CDR1 is SGDLS, CDR2 YYNGEE. CDR3 length equals 16 residues.

This clonotype has more than one count but fewer than ten. The chain links TRBV5-1 to TRBJ1-2, with unresolved D. The V and J ends lost 7 bases and 3 bases respectively, with 13 bases between them. The CDR3 spans 13 residues. Germline V gives CDR1 SGHRS, CDR2 YFSETQ. The CDR3 spells CASGPRIHYGYTF. CDR3 DNA: TGCGCCAGCGGACCCCGGATTCACTATGGCTACACCTTC.

V is TRBV27 and J is TRBJ2-5, with a tentative D call TRBD1 (5 bases). The J call may be wrong; the DNA end is better matched by TRBJ2-7. Germline CDR1 and CDR2: MNHEY and SMNVEV (reference sequence). The CDR3 runs 14 residues. The CDR3 coding sequence is TGTGCCAGCAGTCCCAGGGTGGCGGCCTGCGAGCAGTACTTC. This translates into CASSPRVAACEQYF.

This clonotype was seen a handful of times. The chain links TRBV7-3 to TRBJ2-1; D not resolved. The germline CDR1 and CDR2 sequences are SGHTA and FQGTGA. The CDR3 contains 18 residues. The V gene lost 5 bases and the J gene lost 0 bases, with 20 bases spanning the gap. The CDR3 loop is CASSLIGSYRSSYNEQFF. The CDR3 DNA is TGTGCCAGCAGCCTCATAGGCTCTTACCGCAGCTCCTACAATGAGCAGTTCTTC. The full variable domain, rest sourced from reference TRBV7-3 and TRBJ2-1, is GAGVSQTPSNKVTEKGKYVELRCDPISGHTALYWYRQSLGQGPEFLIYFQGTGAADDSGLPNDRFFAVRPEGSVSTLKIQRTERGDSAVYLCASSLIGSYRSSYNEQFFGPGTRLTVL.

This clonotype was counted only a few times. This chain links TRBV20-1 with TRBJ2-5, with 11 bases fitting TRBD1. Trimming removed 0 bases from V and 5 bases from J; junction bases left unmatched: 14. This CDR3 contains 18 residues. Germline CDR1 DFQATT, CDR2 SNEGSKA (reference sequence). CDR3 sequence: CSARDLGVGQGASETQYF. The CDR3 DNA is TGCAGTGCTAGAGATCTGGGCGTCGGACAGGGGGCTTCGGAGACCCAGTACTTC.